This T cell receptor beta chain was documented in a study of regulatory T cells in long-lasting Graves disease. Study as a whole: Over 5 years of antithyroid drugs with positive TSH receptor antibodies was taken to mean persistent Graves' disease. Study observations and caveats: TCR diversity in persistent Graves' patients was below that of newly diagnosed ones.

The CDR3 totals 14 residues. CDR1 is MNHNS, CDR2 SASEGT, per germline. Building the TCR beta libraries relied on iRepertoire HTBI primers, and CDR3 regions underwent Arm-PCR. TCRdb itself ran the multiplex PCR reads through MiXCR, one entry per CDR3 protein. The sample lists 300,000 to 500,000 distinct CDR3 sequences, less than 25% occurring once. The sample's time point: persistent/refractory GD, antithyroid drugs over 5 years with positive TRAb. Generation of the TCR library employed RNA extracted from PBMCs. Concerning this clonotype itself: Its antigen is still unknown. A much larger clonotype is one base distant, so this may be a read error.

The chain uses TRBV6-1 and TRBJ2-4; TRBD1 aligns across 7 bases. With the DNA end fitting TRBJ2-5 better, the J assignment may be wrong. The sequence was collected from a female donor with Graves disease. This material consisted of peripheral blood mononuclear cells (PBMCs), taken when the disease was refractory, from a patient treated with antithyroid drugs. CDR3 loop: CASGTTGATRTQYF. The CDR3 bases are TGTGCCAGCGGTACCACAGGGGCCACCCGGACCCAGTACTTC.